These T cell receptor beta chains were read from a single sample in a study of blood T cell repertoires in COVID-19. The assay was immunoSEQ multiplex PCR, and TCRdb's table has in-frame clones only and misses some. The sample consists of 95,000 to 150,000 clones, about 85% of them appearing once. The sample consisted of peripheral blood. The receptors stem from a man older than 75 with acute or convalescent COVID-19. Each CDR3 is given with its conserved first and last residue. Each record gives: clone size, J gene, V gene, CDR3 length, D gene, CDR3 protein, CDR3 DNA. A D gene is named only where the DNA matches it firmly. Size is stated for part of the rows, as once, few or many counts, or as a class when the clone is expanded.

clone_size: -; j_call: TRBJ1-4; v_call: TRBV5-5; cdr3_length: 15; d_call: TRBD1; cdr3_aa: CASSFEGAANEKLFF; cdr3_nt: TGTGCCAGCAGCTTCGAGGGGGCTGCTAATGAAAAACTGTTTTTT
clone_size: -; j_call: TRBJ1-6; v_call: TRBV3-1/TRBV3-2; cdr3_length: 16; d_call: -; cdr3_aa: CASSRKEQGSNSPLHF; cdr3_nt: TGTGCCAGCAGCCGGAAGGAACAGGGATCAAATTCACCCCTCCACTTT
clone_size: few; j_call: TRBJ1-3; v_call: TRBV10-2; cdr3_length: 15; d_call: -; cdr3_aa: CAAAGDSLAGNTIYF; cdr3_nt: TGCGCCGCCGCCGGTGACTCTTTAGCTGGAAACACCATATATTTT
clone_size: -; j_call: TRBJ2-2; v_call: TRBV5-1; cdr3_length: 16; d_call: TRBD1; cdr3_aa: CASSPGTGGGTGELFF; cdr3_nt: TGCGCCAGCAGCCCCGGGACAGGGGGGGGAACCGGGGAGCTGTTTTTT
clone_size: once; j_call: TRBJ1-1; v_call: TRBV19; cdr3_length: 15; d_call: TRBD1; cdr3_aa: CASSILYRGNTEAFF; cdr3_nt: TGTGCCAGTAGTATTCTTTACAGGGGGAACACTGAAGCTTTCTTT
clone_size: -; j_call: TRBJ2-1; v_call: TRBV6-6; cdr3_length: 16; d_call: TRBD1; cdr3_aa: CASSPATGQGQNEQFF; cdr3_nt: TGTGCCAGCAGTCCCGCGACGGGACAGGGTCAGAATGAGCAGTTCTTC
clone_size: -; j_call: TRBJ2-5; v_call: TRBV7-2; cdr3_length: 15; d_call: -; cdr3_aa: CASSLAGPKQETQYF; cdr3_nt: TGTGCCAGCAGCTTAGCGGGGCCCAAACAAGAGACCCAGTACTTC
clone_size: -; j_call: TRBJ2-1; v_call: TRBV18; cdr3_length: 17; d_call: TRBD2; cdr3_aa: CASSPPLGLAGTNEQFF; cdr3_nt: TGTGCCAGCTCACCACCGCTGGGACTAGCGGGTACCAATGAGCAGTTCTTC
clone_size: -; j_call: TRBJ2-5; v_call: TRBV4-3; cdr3_length: 14; d_call: TRBD1; cdr3_aa: CASSQGTGYETQYF; cdr3_nt: TGCGCCAGCAGCCAAGGGACAGGGTACGAGACCCAGTACTTC
clone_size: -; j_call: TRBJ2-2; v_call: TRBV27; cdr3_length: 16; d_call: TRBD1; cdr3_aa: CASSLGQVLNTGELFF; cdr3_nt: TGTGCCAGCAGTTTAGGACAGGTTCTTAACACCGGGGAGCTGTTTTTT
clone_size: -; j_call: TRBJ2-3; v_call: TRBV5-1; cdr3_length: 15; d_call: TRBD1; cdr3_aa: CASSFNTGGADTQYF; cdr3_nt: TGCGCCAGCAGCTTCAATACAGGGGGCGCGGATACGCAGTATTTT
clone_size: -; j_call: TRBJ1-1; v_call: TRBV4-1; cdr3_length: 14; d_call: -; cdr3_aa: CASTETGLNTEAFF; cdr3_nt: TGCGCCAGCACCGAGACAGGCCTGAACACTGAAGCTTTCTTT
clone_size: -; j_call: TRBJ2-3; v_call: TRBV18; cdr3_length: 15; d_call: -; cdr3_aa: CASSPKDSSTDTQYF; cdr3_nt: TGTGCCAGCTCACCCAAGGACAGCAGCACAGATACGCAGTATTTT
clone_size: once; j_call: TRBJ1-6; v_call: TRBV7-9; cdr3_length: 15; d_call: TRBD1; cdr3_aa: CASSLAEGANSPLHF; cdr3_nt: TGTGCCAGCAGCTTAGCGGAGGGGGCAAATTCACCCCTCCACTTT
clone_size: -; j_call: TRBJ1-6; v_call: TRBV5-5; cdr3_length: 14; d_call: TRBD1; cdr3_aa: CASSLDRGNSPLHF; cdr3_nt: TGTGCCAGCAGCTTGGACAGGGGAAATTCACCCCTCCACTTT
clone_size: -; j_call: TRBJ1-5; v_call: TRBV6-5; cdr3_length: 14; d_call: -; cdr3_aa: CASTRVRGGEAQHF; cdr3_nt: TGTGCCAGCACTAGGGTGAGGGGAGGGGAGGCCCAGCATTTT
clone_size: -; j_call: TRBJ2-7; v_call: TRBV28; cdr3_length: 13; d_call: TRBD2; cdr3_aa: CASRREGLYEQYF; cdr3_nt: TGTGCCAGTCGGCGGGAGGGCCTCTACGAGCAGTACTTC
clone_size: once; j_call: TRBJ2-1; v_call: TRBV5-8; cdr3_length: 17; d_call: TRBD2; cdr3_aa: CASSPKGLAEPYNEQFF; cdr3_nt: TGTGCCAGCAGCCCGAAGGGACTAGCGGAACCATACAATGAGCAGTTCTTC
clone_size: -; j_call: TRBJ1-1; v_call: TRBV5-4; cdr3_length: 14; d_call: TRBD1; cdr3_aa: CASSPLTGFTEAFF; cdr3_nt: TGTGCCAGCAGCCCCCTGACAGGGTTCACTGAAGCTTTCTTT
clone_size: -; j_call: TRBJ1-5; v_call: TRBV5-1; cdr3_length: 14; d_call: -; cdr3_aa: CASSSEGGNQPQHF; cdr3_nt: TGCGCCAGCAGCTCAGAGGGCGGCAATCAGCCCCAGCATTTT
clone_size: -; j_call: TRBJ2-1; v_call: TRBV7-3; cdr3_length: 14; d_call: -; cdr3_aa: CASSLGLFYNEQFF; cdr3_nt: TGTGCCAGCAGCTTAGGGCTGTTCTACAATGAGCAGTTCTTC
clone_size: -; j_call: TRBJ2-2; v_call: TRBV24-1; cdr3_length: 15; d_call: TRBD1; cdr3_aa: CATSDPGQVTGELFF; cdr3_nt: TGTGCCACCAGTGACCCCGGACAGGTCACCGGGGAGCTGTTTTTT
clone_size: -; j_call: TRBJ2-4; v_call: TRBV7-9; cdr3_length: 14; d_call: -; cdr3_aa: CASSLGVAENIQYF; cdr3_nt: TGTGCCAGCAGCTTAGGCGTCGCCGAAAACATTCAGTACTTC
clone_size: -; j_call: TRBJ2-7; v_call: TRBV3-1/TRBV3-2; cdr3_length: 16; d_call: TRBD2; cdr3_aa: CASSPKWGGVGNEQYF; cdr3_nt: TGTGCCAGCAGCCCCAAGTGGGGAGGGGTAGGGAACGAGCAGTACTTC
clone_size: -; j_call: TRBJ2-7; v_call: TRBV11-3; cdr3_length: 15; d_call: -; cdr3_aa: CASSLALAAWDEQYF; cdr3_nt: TGTGCCAGCAGCTTAGCATTAGCGGCATGGGACGAGCAGTACTTC
clone_size: -; j_call: TRBJ2-1; v_call: TRBV6-2/TRBV6-3; cdr3_length: 16; d_call: -; cdr3_aa: CASSYLRRGGGNEQFF; cdr3_nt: TGTGCCAGCAGTTACCTCCGGAGAGGGGGGGGCAATGAGCAGTTCTTC
clone_size: -; j_call: TRBJ1-4; v_call: TRBV28; cdr3_length: 14; d_call: -; cdr3_aa: CASIAAGENEKLFF; cdr3_nt: TGTGCCAGCATCGCGGCGGGGGAAAATGAAAAACTGTTTTTT
clone_size: -; j_call: TRBJ2-1; v_call: TRBV7-2; cdr3_length: 14; d_call: TRBD2; cdr3_aa: CASSLAGGVGEQFF; cdr3_nt: TGTGCCAGCAGCTTAGCGGGAGGGGTTGGCGAGCAGTTCTTC
clone_size: many; j_call: TRBJ2-7; v_call: TRBV2; cdr3_length: 12; d_call: TRBD1; cdr3_aa: CAGYRDRGEQYF; cdr3_nt: TGTGCCGGCTACAGGGACAGGGGTGAGCAGTACTTC
clone_size: -; j_call: TRBJ2-7; v_call: TRBV5-8; cdr3_length: 15; d_call: -; cdr3_aa: CASSLGSWTDYEQYF; cdr3_nt: TGTGCCAGCAGCTTGGGATCCTGGACAGACTACGAGCAGTACTTC
clone_size: -; j_call: TRBJ1-1; v_call: TRBV11-2; cdr3_length: 15; d_call: TRBD1; cdr3_aa: CASSLLIGQDGEAFF; cdr3_nt: TGTGCCAGCAGCTTACTTATCGGACAGGACGGTGAAGCTTTCTTT
clone_size: -; j_call: TRBJ2-7; v_call: TRBV2; cdr3_length: 15; d_call: -; cdr3_aa: CASSERAGNTYEQYF; cdr3_nt: TGTGCCAGCAGTGAAAGGGCAGGGAATACCTACGAGCAGTACTTC
clone_size: -; j_call: TRBJ2-2; v_call: TRBV28; cdr3_length: 13; d_call: -; cdr3_aa: CASSYRWAGELFF; cdr3_nt: TGTGCCAGCAGCTACAGGTGGGCCGGGGAGCTGTTTTTT
clone_size: -; j_call: TRBJ1-1; v_call: TRBV6-5; cdr3_length: 14; d_call: TRBD1; cdr3_aa: CASSVGQARPEAFF; cdr3_nt: TGTGCCAGCAGCGTTGGACAGGCTCGCCCTGAAGCTTTCTTT
clone_size: -; j_call: TRBJ1-1; v_call: TRBV11-2; cdr3_length: 14; d_call: TRBD1; cdr3_aa: CASSPRQGDTEAFF; cdr3_nt: TGTGCCAGCAGCCCAAGACAGGGGGACACTGAAGCTTTCTTT
clone_size: -; j_call: TRBJ2-7; v_call: TRBV7-9; cdr3_length: 15; d_call: -; cdr3_aa: CASSLGQAAAYEQYF; cdr3_nt: TGTGCCAGCAGCTTAGGACAGGCCGCCGCCTACGAGCAGTACTTC
clone_size: -; j_call: TRBJ2-7; v_call: TRBV3-1/TRBV3-2; cdr3_length: 13; d_call: -; cdr3_aa: CASSQGQGGEQYF; cdr3_nt: TGTGCCAGCAGCCAAGGACAGGGAGGCGAGCAGTACTTC
clone_size: -; j_call: TRBJ2-7; v_call: TRBV6-5; cdr3_length: 13; d_call: -; cdr3_aa: CASTPLGQGEQYF; cdr3_nt: TGTGCCAGCACCCCCTTGGGGCAGGGCGAGCAGTACTTC
clone_size: -; j_call: TRBJ2-5; v_call: TRBV7-2; cdr3_length: 15; d_call: TRBD2; cdr3_aa: CASLPGGRARETQYF; cdr3_nt: TGTGCCAGTCTTCCAGGCGGGAGGGCCCGTGAGACCCAGTACTTC
clone_size: -; j_call: TRBJ1-3; v_call: TRBV6-5; cdr3_length: 14; d_call: -; cdr3_aa: CASSAGVAGNTIYF; cdr3_nt: TGTGCCAGCAGCGCAGGGGTGGCTGGAAACACCATATATTTT
clone_size: once; j_call: TRBJ2-7; v_call: TRBV9; cdr3_length: 18; d_call: -; cdr3_aa: CASSVGVGGQLGTDEQYF; cdr3_nt: TGTGCCAGCAGCGTAGGGGTCGGGGGACAGCTTGGGACGGACGAGCAGTACTTC
clone_size: -; j_call: TRBJ2-1; v_call: TRBV6-5; cdr3_length: 15; d_call: TRBD2; cdr3_aa: CASSSVASGTDEQFF; cdr3_nt: TGTGCCAGCAGTTCTGTGGCTAGCGGGACCGATGAGCAGTTCTTC
clone_size: -; j_call: TRBJ1-3; v_call: TRBV28; cdr3_length: 14; d_call: TRBD1; cdr3_aa: CASSLRQGADTIYF; cdr3_nt: TGTGCCAGCAGTTTACGACAGGGGGCGGACACCATATATTTT
clone_size: -; j_call: TRBJ1-5; v_call: TRBV28; cdr3_length: 15; d_call: -; cdr3_aa: CASSFSGRSNQPQHF; cdr3_nt: TGTGCCAGCAGTTTTTCGGGGAGGAGCAATCAGCCCCAGCATTTT
clone_size: few; j_call: TRBJ1-4; v_call: TRBV11-2; cdr3_length: 14; d_call: -; cdr3_aa: CASSLARLNEKLFF; cdr3_nt: TGTGCCAGCAGCTTAGCCCGTCTCAATGAAAAACTGTTTTTT
clone_size: once; j_call: TRBJ1-5; v_call: TRBV5-1; cdr3_length: 15; d_call: -; cdr3_aa: CASSLEGVSGQPQHF; cdr3_nt: TGCGCCAGCAGCTTGGAAGGGGTTTCGGGTCAGCCCCAGCATTTT
clone_size: once; j_call: TRBJ2-1; v_call: TRBV6-5; cdr3_length: 15; d_call: TRBD1; cdr3_aa: CASSMDRVGGNEQFF; cdr3_nt: TGTGCCAGCAGTATGGACAGGGTTGGGGGCAATGAGCAGTTCTTC
clone_size: -; j_call: TRBJ1-2; v_call: TRBV19; cdr3_length: 12; d_call: -; cdr3_aa: CASRGSLYGYTF; cdr3_nt: TGTGCCAGTAGAGGGAGTCTCTATGGCTACACCTTC
clone_size: few; j_call: TRBJ1-4; v_call: TRBV5-1; cdr3_length: 14; d_call: -; cdr3_aa: CASSYSGQNEKLFF; cdr3_nt: TGCGCCAGCAGCTACTCAGGACAGAATGAAAAACTGTTTTTT
clone_size: -; j_call: TRBJ1-4; v_call: TRBV5-1; cdr3_length: 14; d_call: -; cdr3_aa: CASSPDTTNEKLFF; cdr3_nt: TGCGCCAGCAGTCCTGACACAACTAATGAAAAACTGTTTTTT
clone_size: -; j_call: TRBJ1-2; v_call: TRBV18; cdr3_length: 16; d_call: TRBD1; cdr3_aa: CASSPAVGQGIYGYTF; cdr3_nt: TGTGCCAGCTCACCCGCCGTGGGACAGGGAATCTATGGCTACACCTTC
clone_size: -; j_call: TRBJ1-2; v_call: TRBV19; cdr3_length: 15; d_call: -; cdr3_aa: CASSIDPGGLYGYTF; cdr3_nt: TGTGCCAGTAGTATAGATCCCGGGGGTCTCTATGGCTACACCTTC
clone_size: -; j_call: TRBJ1-3; v_call: TRBV19; cdr3_length: 15; d_call: TRBD1; cdr3_aa: CASRRTGTAGNTIYF; cdr3_nt: TGTGCCAGTAGGAGGACCGGGACAGCAGGAAACACCATATATTTT
clone_size: once; j_call: TRBJ1-5; v_call: TRBV9; cdr3_length: 15; d_call: -; cdr3_aa: CASSLRDGSNQPQHF; cdr3_nt: TGTGCCAGCAGCCTTCGGGATGGGAGCAATCAGCCCCAGCATTTT
clone_size: -; j_call: TRBJ1-1; v_call: TRBV18; cdr3_length: 14; d_call: -; cdr3_aa: CASSPRAQGTEAFF; cdr3_nt: TGTGCCAGCTCACCAAGGGCTCAGGGCACTGAAGCTTTCTTT